The 19 T cell receptor beta chains listed next were all sequenced from one sample in a study of preoperative IRX-2 immunotherapy in early breast cancer. Clones were read by immunoSEQ multiplex PCR, and TCRdb kept only the in-frame ones, dropping some. The data show roughly 43,000 clones, with around 96% seen just once and more than 1.5% held by the top ten. The treatment here: preoperative locoregional IRX-2 cytokine immunotherapy. This specimen consisted of tumor tissue, obtained after IRX-2 immunotherapy. These receptors came from a human donor with breast cancer.

The chain joins TRBV28 to TRBJ2-4; the match to TRBD1 covers 7 bases. CDR1 and CDR2 (germline): MDHEN, SYDVKM. V lost 3 bases, J lost 1 base, and 0 bases stayed unmatched. The length of the CDR3 is 14 residues. CDR3 amino acids: CASSLTGAKNIQYF. The CDR3 nucleotides are TGTGCCAGCAGTTTGACAGGGGCCAAAAACATTCAGTACTTC. Combining the CDR3 with reference TRBV28 and TRBJ2-4 gives the whole variable domain DVKVTQSSRYLVKRTGEKVFLECVQDMDHENMFWYRQDPGLGLRLIYFSYDVKMKEKGDIPEGYSVSREKKERFSLILESASTNQTSMYLCASSLTGAKNIQYFGAGTRLSVL.

The chain recombines TRBV28 with TRBJ1-5; D possibly corresponds to TRBD1 (6 bases). The CDR3 consists of 16 residues. Trimming cost V 2 bases and J 0 bases, with 11 bases left between them. Germline V gene sequence: CDR1 MDHEN, CDR2 SYDVKM. CDR3 DNA: TGTGCCAGCAGTTTACCCCCAGGGGTTAGCAATCAGCCCCAGCATTTT. Its translation: CASSLPPGVSNQPQHF.

The table lists this clone with a count of one. V is TRBV5-4 and J is TRBJ2-3, with D possibly matching TRBD2 (6 bases). CDR1 and CDR2 (germline): SGHNT, YYREEE (reference sequence). Trimming removed 1 base at V and 4 bases at J, with 13 bases between. The CDR3 spans 15 residues. CDR3 in amino acids: CASSLTTSRPDTQYF. In nucleotides, the CDR3 is TGTGCCAGCAGCTTGACGACTAGTAGACCAGATACGCAGTATTTT.

V is TRBV5-3 and J is TRBJ2-7, with D possibly matching TRBD2 (5 bases). TRBV5-3 is reported as an ORF; its role is uncertain. Trimming stripped 3 bases from V and 4 bases from J, with 5 bases between. The CDR3 has 11 amino acids. CDR3 residues: CARSSGYEQYF. In DNA form, the CDR3 reads TGTGCCAGAAGCTCGGGATACGAGCAGTACTTC.

This sequence joins TRBV9 and TRBJ2-7, with D tentatively TRBD2 (7 bases). In germline, CDR1 is SGDLS, CDR2 YYNGEE. The CDR3 consists of 15 residues. V was pared by 7 bases and J by 4 bases, with 21 bases between. For the CDR3, the DNA is TGTGCCAGCTCCGTAGGGGGGCTAGCGGAGTACGAGCAGTACTTC. Residues: CASSVGGLAEYEQYF.

This clone was observed once. The genes are TRBV5-8 and TRBJ2-3; D unclear. The CDR3 has 14 amino acids. Per the germline V gene, CDR1 is SGHTS and CDR2 is YDEGEE. V was trimmed by 0 bases and J by 4 bases, leaving 9 bases between them. CDR3 sequence (DNA): TGTGCCAGCAGCTTGGGTGTGGTCTCAGATACGCAGTATTTT. Translation gives CASSLGVVSDTQYF.

This chain joins TRBV28 and TRBJ2-3; perhaps D is TRBD1 or TRBD2 (5 bases each). Germline V gives CDR1 MDHEN, CDR2 SYDVKM. V lost 4 bases and J 6 bases, leaving 14 bases between the germline ends. This CDR3 is built from 14 residues. CDR3 residues: CASSWDHERDTQYF. The CDR3 DNA sequence: TGTGCCAGCAGTTGGGACCATGAGAGGGATACGCAGTATTTT.

The rearrangement uses TRBV4-1 and TRBJ1-2, with D possibly being TRBD1 (5 bases). The V end was cut by 0 bases, the J end by 4 bases, with 21 bases between. Looked up from germline, CDR1 is MGHRA and CDR2 is YSYEKL. CDR3 length equals 18 residues. CDR3 sequence (DNA): TGCGCCAGCAGCCAAGAAGGTATAGGGACGAATTTTCGCTATGGCTACACCTTC. This sequence encodes CASSQEGIGTNFRYGYTF.

V is TRBV4-3 and J is TRBJ2-7; 9 nucleotides line up with TRBD2. CDR3 length: 14 residues. Germline values: CDR1 LGHNA, CDR2 YSLEER. The V and J ends lost 3 bases and 5 bases, in that order; junction bases with no gene match: 5. DNA of the CDR3: TGCGCCAGCAGCCAGGGTAGCGGGAGAGACGAGCAGTACTTC. Amino acid sequence: CASSQGSGRDEQYF.

The chain couples TRBV29-1 to TRBJ2-5; 7 bases map to TRBD1. In germline, CDR1 is SQVTM, CDR2 ANQGSEA. The CDR3 length is 12 residues. V lost 4 bases, J lost 4 bases, and 3 bases stayed unmatched. CDR3 protein: CSVVEGAETQYF. The CDR3 DNA follows: TGCAGCGTTGTAGAGGGGGCAGAGACCCAGTACTTC.

This clone was picked up one time. The V and J genes are TRBV30 and TRBJ2-5, with 10 bases fitting TRBD2. CDR3 length: 17 residues. Unmatched junction bases numbered 14, after V lost 2 bases and J lost 5 bases. Germline assignment: CDR1 GTSNPN and CDR2 SVGIG (reference sequence). The CDR3 region has the DNA TGTGCCTGGAGTTTTTCCGTCGTACTAGCGGGGAGGGAGACCCAGTACTTC. As protein: CAWSFSVVLAGRETQYF. Full variable domain (missing parts from reference TRBV30 and TRBJ2-5): SQTIHQWPATLVQPVGSPLSLECTVEGTSNPNLYWYRQAAGRGLQLLFYSVGIGQISSEVPQNLSASRPQDRQFILSSKKLLLSDSGFYLCAWSFSVVLAGRETQYFGPGTRLLVL.

The V gene is TRBV25-1, the J gene TRBJ1-1; weak D call: TRBD1 (6 bases). The CDR3 is 11 amino acids. V lost 7 bases and J 8 bases, leaving 11 bases between the germline ends. Germline CDR1 is MGHDK and CDR2 is SYGVNS. In DNA, the CDR3 is TGTGCCAGCAAACAGACAGGCGAAGCTTTCTTT. This codes for CASKQTGEAFF.

This chain joins TRBV21-1 and TRBJ2-1; the D segment call TRBD2 is taken from the table without a DNA check. TRBV21-1 is shown as a pseudogene. This CDR3 is 14 amino acids long. CDR3 DNA: TGTGCCAGCAGCAACCCCCGGAGGTTGAGTGAGCAGTTCTTC. It is translated as CASSNPRRLSEQFF.

This rearrangement joins TRBV18 to TRBJ1-3, with 8 bases aligning to TRBD1. CDR3 length: 18 amino acids. The germline CDR1 and CDR2 sequences are KGHSH and LQKENI. J lost 2 bases, V lost 0 bases, and 9 bases had no gene match. DNA for the CDR3: TGTGCCAGCTCACCACCGGGACAGGAGGAACTCGCTGGAAACACCATATATTTT. It yields the protein CASSPPGQEELAGNTIYF.

The V call is TRBV5-1, the J call TRBJ2-5; 8 positions agree with TRBD1. The CDR3 has 14 residues. V lost 5 bases, J lost 2 bases, and 5 bases stayed unmatched. CDR1 and CDR2 from the germline V gene are SGHRS and YFSETQ. The CDR3 DNA sequence: TGCGCCAGCAGGAGGGGGACAGGTCAAGAGACCCAGTACTTC. Amino acids: CASRRGTGQETQYF.

This chain uses TRBV27 with TRBJ2-5; perhaps TRBD1 as D (5 bases). V was clipped by 5 bases and J by 1 base, with 8 bases between them. The CDR3 has 13 residues. Germline V gives CDR1 MNHEY, CDR2 SMNVEV (reference sequence). CDR3 sequence: CASSRRVQETQYF. The CDR3 nucleotides read TGTGCCAGCAGTCGCAGGGTCCAAGAGACCCAGTACTTC.

This clone is a singleton in its sample. The chain combines TRBV7-2 with TRBJ1-3, with unresolved D. The CDR3 covers 12 residues. Trimming left V 4 bases short and J 4 bases short, with 5 bases between. Germline V gives CDR1 SGHTA, CDR2 FQGNSA. CDR3: CASSYLGNTIYF. CDR3 DNA sequence: TGTGCCAGCAGCTACTTAGGAAACACCATATATTTT.

The V call is TRBV11-3, the J call TRBJ2-2; 8 positions match TRBD2. CDR3 size: 16 residues. V dropped 3 bases and J dropped 0; count of bases not matched to a gene: 3. Germline-derived CDR1 and CDR2 are SGHNT and YENEEA. The CDR3 DNA reads as TGTGCCAGCAGCTTCGGGGGGGCTGCGAACACCGGGGAGCTGTTTTTT. It codes for CASSFGGAANTGELFF.

V and J are TRBV5-4 and TRBJ1-3, with D maybe TRBD1 (6 bases). V was pared by 2 bases and J by 0 bases, with 9 bases between. CDR1 SGHNT and CDR2 YYREEE come from the germline V gene (reference sequence). This CDR3 spans 15 amino acids. The CDR3 here is CASSFRGNSGNTIYF. The DNA of the CDR3 is TGTGCCAGCAGCTTCAGGGGCAACTCTGGAAACACCATATATTTT.